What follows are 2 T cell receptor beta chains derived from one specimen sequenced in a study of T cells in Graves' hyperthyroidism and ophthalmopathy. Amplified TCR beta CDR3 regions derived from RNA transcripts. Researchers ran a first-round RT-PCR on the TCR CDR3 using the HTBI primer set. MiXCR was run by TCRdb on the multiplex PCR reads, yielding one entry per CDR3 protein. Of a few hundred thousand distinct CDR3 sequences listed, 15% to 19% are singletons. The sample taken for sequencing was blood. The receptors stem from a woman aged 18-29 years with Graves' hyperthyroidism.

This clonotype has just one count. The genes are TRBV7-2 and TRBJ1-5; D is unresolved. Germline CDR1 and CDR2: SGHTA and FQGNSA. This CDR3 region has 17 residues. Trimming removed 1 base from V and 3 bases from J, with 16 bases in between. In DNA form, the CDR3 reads TGTGCCAGCAGCTTAGTGGGGAAGCTTTCAAACAATCAGCCCCAGCATTTT. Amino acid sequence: CASSLVGKLSNNQPQHF. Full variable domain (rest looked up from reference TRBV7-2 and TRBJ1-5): GAGVSQSPSNKVTEKGKDVELRCDPISGHTALYWYRQSLGQGLEFLIYFQGNSAPDKSGLPSDRFSAERTGGSVSTLTIQRTQQEDSAVYLCASSLVGKLSNNQPQHFGDGTRLSIL.

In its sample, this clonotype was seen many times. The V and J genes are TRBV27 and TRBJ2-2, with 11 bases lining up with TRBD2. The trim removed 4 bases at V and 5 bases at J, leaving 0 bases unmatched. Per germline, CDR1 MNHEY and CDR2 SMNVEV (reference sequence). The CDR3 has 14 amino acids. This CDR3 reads CASSWTSGTGELFF. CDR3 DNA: TGTGCCAGCAGTTGGACTAGCGGGACCGGGGAGCTGTTTTTT.